The 8 T cell receptor beta chains reported below all come from one sample, sequenced in a study of control samples from healthy donors and cancer patients. Clones were sequenced by immunoSEQ multiplex PCR, and TCRdb holds only the in-frame ones, with some missing. The sample contains approximately 100,000 clones, roughly 86% of which appear only once. Material for sequencing was blood. The source of these receptors is a man aged 25-45 years in good health.

This chain connects TRBV18 to TRBJ1-4; 7 bases fit TRBD1. The CDR3 runs 15 residues. The V segment lost 5 bases and the J segment 4 bases; nucleotides outside the gene matches: 7. Per germline, CDR1 KGHSH and CDR2 LQKENI. CDR3 residues: CASSSDRVGNEKLFF. The CDR3 region has the DNA TGTGCCAGCTCATCCGACAGGGTGGGTAATGAAAAACTGTTTTTT. The whole variable domain, filled in from reference TRBV18 and TRBJ1-4, reads NAGVMQNPRHLVRRRGQEARLRCSPMKGHSHVYWYRQLPEEGLKFMVYLQKENIIDESGMPKERFSAEFPKEGPSILRIQQVVRGDSAAYFCASSSDRVGNEKLFFGSGTQLSVL.

CDR3 residues: CASRGGQGGQPQHF. CDR3 bases: TGTGCCAGCAGGGGGGGACAGGGAGGTCAGCCCCAGCATTTT. This rearrangement joins TRBV27 to TRBJ1-5, with 9 nucleotides matching TRBD1. The CDR3 contains 14 residues. V lost 6 bases to trimming and J lost 6 bases; unmatched junction nucleotides: 6. Germline lookup yields CDR1 MNHEY and CDR2 SMNVEV (reference sequence).

This clone came up once. The V call is TRBV29-1, the J call TRBJ1-1; TRBD1 is a possible D gene (5 bases). This CDR3 has 13 residues. From germline, CDR1 is SQVTM and CDR2 ANQGSEA. The V and J ends lost 0 bases and 5 bases respectively, with 10 bases between them. CDR3 in amino acids: CSVEEGRGTEAFF. The CDR3 DNA reads as TGCAGCGTTGAAGAGGGGCGCGGGACTGAAGCTTTCTTT.

This chain links TRBV6-5 with TRBJ2-1; 12 nucleotides match TRBD1. Looked up from germline, CDR1 is MNHEY and CDR2 is SVGAGI. CDR3 length: 16 amino acids. V shed 0 bases, J shed 4 bases, and the junction held 1 base outside the gene matches. Here the CDR3 DNA reads TGTGCCAGCAGTTACTCGGGACAGGGGGCTTACAATGAGCAGTTCTTC. This codes for CASSYSGQGAYNEQFF.

This chain uses TRBV28 with TRBJ2-2, with 11 bases fitting TRBD2. CDR1 MDHEN and CDR2 SYDVKM come from the germline V gene. There are 15 residues in the CDR3. J was trimmed by 7 bases and V by 7 bases; bases with no gene match: 8. DNA of the CDR3: TGTGCCAGCATACCTAGCGGGGGGAGGAGCGGGGAGCTGTTTTTT. It specifies CASIPSGGRSGELFF. The whole variable domain, filled in from reference TRBV28 and TRBJ2-2, reads DVKVTQSSRYLVKRTGEKVFLECVQDMDHENMFWYRQDPGLGLRLIYFSYDVKMKEKGDIPEGYSVSREKKERFSLILESASTNQTSMYLCASIPSGGRSGELFFGEGSRLTVL.

The V gene is TRBV4-1, the J gene TRBJ2-1; the match to TRBD1 covers 11 bases. V shed 5 bases, J shed 4 bases, and the junction held 4 bases outside the gene matches. CDR3 length: 15 amino acids. The germline V gene has CDR1 MGHRA and CDR2 YSYEKL. The CDR3, as DNA: TGCGCCAGCAGCGACGGGACAGGGGGGTACAATGAGCAGTTCTTC. This encodes CASSDGTGGYNEQFF.

This clone is medium-sized (0.01 to 0.1%) in the sample. The genes are TRBV5-1 and TRBJ1-1; 8 positions match TRBD1. Germline assignment: CDR1 SGHRS and CDR2 YFSETQ. The CDR3 is 15 amino acids. V was pared by 0 bases and J by 4 bases, with 5 bases of the junction left unmatched. The CDR3 loop is CASSLDPGGLTEAFF. Written as DNA, the CDR3 is TGCGCCAGCAGCTTGGACCCAGGGGGCCTCACTGAAGCTTTCTTT.

The count of this clone is one. This chain links TRBV11-3 with TRBJ2-2; 7 nucleotides line up with TRBD2. J lost 1 base, V lost 3 bases, and 2 bases had no gene match. The CDR3 spans 15 residues. CDR1 and CDR2 from the germline V gene are SGHNT and YENEEA. CDR3 nucleotides: TGTGCCAGCAGCTTTACGGGGGGGAACACCGGGGAGCTGTTTTTT. Its translation is CASSFTGGNTGELFF.